A selection of T cell receptor beta chains follows, all from one sample in a study of shared clonotypes between healthy human individuals. Repertoires were generated with immunoSEQ multiplex PCR, while TCRdb's copy carries only in-frame clones and drops some. The sample contains hundreds of thousands of clones, approximately 96% of which appear only once. The source material was naive CD8+ T cells sorted from blood. The receptors were gathered from a woman in her 30s in good health. The CDR3 runs from the conserved cysteine through the conserved F or W. Fields, in order: V gene, D gene, J gene, clone size, CDR3 DNA, CDR3 protein. The D gene is left open where the match is weak. Clone size is not always given. Where it is, it says once, few, many or a class for expanded clones.

TRBV5-1	.	TRBJ2-7	.	TGCGCCAGCAGCTACGACAGCCGAACCTACGAGCAGTACTTC	CASSYDSRTYEQYF
TRBV7-9	.	TRBJ2-7	once	TGTGCCAGCAGCTTAAAGGTCGCCACTAGGAACGAGCAGTACTTC	CASSLKVATRNEQYF
TRBV19	.	TRBJ1-1	.	TGTGCCAGTAGCACAGGGAACACTGAAGCTTTCTTT	CASSTGNTEAFF
TRBV27	.	TRBJ2-3	.	TGTGCCAGCAGTCTATCAGGGTTTAGGACAGATACGCAGTATTTT	CASSLSGFRTDTQYF
TRBV12-2	.	TRBJ1-4	.	TGTGCAAGTCGCTCCAGAGGGGTAAAACTGTTTTTT	CASRSRGVKLFF
TRBV29-1	TRBD2	TRBJ2-1	.	TGCAGCGTGGACCCACTGGGACTAGCGGGAGGGCCGATCTCCTACAATGAGCAGTTCTTC	CSVDPLGLAGGPISYNEQFF
TRBV6-1	.	TRBJ1-2	once	TGTGCCAGCAGTGAACTAACAGGGCATAACTATGGCTACACCTTC	CASSELTGHNYGYTF
TRBV9	.	TRBJ1-2	.	TGTGCCAGCAGCGCCGAAGAGCTGGGCTACACCTTC	CASSAEELGYTF
TRBV11-2	TRBD1	TRBJ2-3	.	TGTGCCAGCAGAGAGATTAGGGGGCTTCGAGATACGCAGTATTTT	CASREIRGLRDTQYF
TRBV2	TRBD2	TRBJ2-7	.	TGTGCCAGCAGTGAAGCGGTACCCTCGGCTAGCGGCGGCTACGAGCAGTACTTC	CASSEAVPSASGGYEQYF
TRBV27	.	TRBJ1-1	.	TGTGCCAGCAGGCTCTCCGGGACGGGGAACACTGAAGCTTTCTTT	CASRLSGTGNTEAFF
TRBV29-1	.	TRBJ2-7	.	TGCAGCGTTGTGGGAACCTACGAGCAGTACTTC	CSVVGTYEQYF
TRBV9	.	TRBJ2-1	once	TGTGCCAGCAGTGATCAGGGGATGTACAATGAGCAGTTCTTC	CASSDQGMYNEQFF
TRBV27	.	TRBJ1-1	.	TGTGCCAGCAGTTTATGGACGGGCACTGAAGCTTTCTTT	CASSLWTGTEAFF